This TCR beta chain was recorded in a study of T-cell memory formation after mild COVID-19. TCRdb used MiXCR to reprocess the 5' RACE reads, holding one entry per CDR3 protein. The sample has 450,000 to 650,000 distinct CDR3 sequences, around 21% seen once. V shed 4 bases, J shed 2 bases, and the junction held 7 bases outside the gene matches. The CDR3 is made up of 15 amino acids. The germline gives CDR1 LGHDT, CDR2 YNNKEL (reference sequence). V gene TRBV3-1 combines with J gene TRBJ2-7; 8 positions agree with TRBD2. The TCR was taken from an adult woman who had mild COVID-19 (a few samples of this study predate the infection). Cell type and time point are not known. Sequenced: PBMCs or a T cell subset sorted from them (not recorded which). The CDR3 sequence is CASSPLNGRAYEQYF. The CDR3 region has the DNA TGTGCCAGCAGCCCGCTTAACGGGAGGGCCTACGAGCAGTACTTC.